The rows below give T cell receptor beta chains drawn from one sample of a study of CD8 T cells in ankylosing spondylitis. TCRdb re-called the 5' RACE reads with MiXCR, one entry per CDR3 protein. The data show just under 350,000 distinct CDR3 sequences, about 14% seen once. Sample: blood, either unsorted or a sorted T cell fraction (not recorded which). Receptors were obtained from a male donor with ankylosing spondylitis or in good health (not recorded which). The CDR3 runs from the conserved cysteine through the conserved F or W. Each record gives: J gene, V gene, CDR3 protein.

TRBJ1-3 | TRBV29-1 | CSVGMGSGNTIYF
TRBJ2-2 | TRBV20-1 | CCARDLTISGELFF
TRBJ2-1 | TRBV20-1 | CSASGPDNEQFF
TRBJ1-2 | TRBV11-2 | CATDYGYTF
TRBJ2-1 | TRBV20-1 | CSPHRRGYNEQFF
TRBJ2-3 | TRBV5-1 | CASSLRGVSTDTQYF
TRBJ2-1 | TRBV27 | CASSPTDSYNEQFF
TRBJ2-1 | TRBV29-1 | CSVDLAGALLQFF
TRBJ1-2 | TRBV5-1 | CASSFTGGEANYGYTF
TRBJ1-1 | TRBV3-1 | CASSQPGTEAFF
TRBJ1-5 | TRBV6-1 | CASSGDRADQPQHF
TRBJ2-3 | TRBV19 | CASGAGGTDTQYF
TRBJ1-2 | TRBV15 | CATSRGGQGNYGYTF
TRBJ2-7 | TRBV7-2 | CASSLGPQREQYF
TRBJ2-1 | TRBV5-6 | CASSLGGQGRNEQFF
TRBJ2-2 | TRBV5-1 | CASSLARGATGELFF
TRBJ2-3 | TRBV7-9 | CASSATDTQYF
TRBJ2-1 | TRBV3-1 | CASSQDRADSYNEQFF
TRBJ1-2 | TRBV6-1 | CASSPHGQPSYGYTF
TRBJ2-7 | TRBV7-6 | CASSPLSRQGLGEQYF
TRBJ2-5 | TRBV6-6 | CASSYGPETQYF
TRBJ1-5 | TRBV12-3/TRBV12-4 | CASSLSASLNQPQHF
TRBJ1-1 | TRBV5-1 | CASSWDRHANTEAFF
TRBJ1-1 | TRBV5-1 | CASSGGTAHTEAFF
TRBJ1-3 | TRBV29-1 | CSVGEAGNTIYF
TRBJ2-5 | TRBV12-3/TRBV12-4 | CASSLYHQETQYF
TRBJ1-4 | TRBV25-1 | CASSERRGRDEKLFF
TRBJ2-7 | TRBV20-1 | CAGLGGSGFAYEQYF
TRBJ2-2 | TRBV5-1 | CASSLATGELFF
TRBJ2-7 | TRBV11-2 | CASSPPVAYEQYF
TRBJ2-2 | TRBV10-2 | CASSDKRENTGELFF
TRBJ1-4 | TRBV6-1 | CASRPRGATNEKLFF
TRBJ2-6 | TRBV5-6 | CASSLVQVASGANVLTF
TRBJ2-1 | TRBV20-1 | CSASLGTSSYNEQFF
TRBJ1-1 | TRBV9 | CASSLPPGHTEAFF
TRBJ2-3 | TRBV2 | CASSEIGGGDTQYF
TRBJ2-1 | TRBV29-1 | CSVGTSGYNEQFF
TRBJ2-2 | TRBV15 | CATSRDLGGKAGELFF
TRBJ2-3 | TRBV2 | CASIEEPRGSTDTQYF
TRBJ2-7 | TRBV27 | CASSPPGQGSYEQYF
TRBJ1-1 | TRBV11-2 | CASSTQGSTQAFF
TRBJ2-7 | TRBV5-1 | CASSPSASNFYEQYF
TRBJ2-2 | TRBV27 | CASSSPSLAVNTGELFF
TRBJ2-1 | TRBV5-1 | CASSLVESGYDEQFF
TRBJ2-2 | TRBV20-1 | CSARASGTSGSSGELFF